This T cell receptor beta chain was documented in a study of cytomegalovirus exposure and HLA in healthy donors. PCR primers comprised 60 Vbeta and 13 Jbeta primers. TCRdb keeps only in-frame clones here, not all; method: immunoSEQ multiplex PCR. The table includes some 130,000 clones, less than 85% detected once. The CDR3 extends over 16 amino acids. V was shortened by 3 bases and J by 6 bases, with 18 bases between the two germline ends. The germline CDR1 and CDR2 sequences are LNHDA and SQIVND (reference sequence). V is TRBV19 and J is TRBJ1-5, with a possible D match to TRBD1 (6 bases). The sample consisted of PBMCs. This clonotype was sampled from a woman aged 55-75 years in good health and CMV-seropositive. The CDR3 loop reads CASSMGGPGGFQPQHF. In DNA, the CDR3 is TGTGCCAGTAGTATGGGGGGCCCGGGGGGGTTTCAGCCCCAGCATTTT.